These T cell receptor beta chains were read from a single sample in a study of beta chain features in type 1 diabetes. The protocol was immunoSEQ multiplex PCR, while the TCRdb copy is restricted to in-frame clones and leaves out a portion. Of around 690,000 clones listed, around 12% are singletons. What was sequenced was naive CD4+ T cells from blood. Receptor source: a man under 40 with type 1 diabetes. Both conserved end residues are part of each CDR3. The order of the fields is J gene, V gene, D gene, clone size, CDR3 protein, CDR3 DNA. A D gene is named only where the DNA matches it firmly. Clone size is given for some rows only: seen once, a few or many times, or a class if the clone is expanded.

TRBJ1-5,TRBV9,NA,NA,CASSPGFGNQPQHF,TGTGCCAGCAGCCCAGGGTTCGGCAATCAGCCCCAGCATTTT
TRBJ2-1,TRBV7-9,TRBD2,few,CASSLTAGSSYNEQFF,TGTGCCAGCAGCTTAACAGCGGGGAGCTCCTACAATGAGCAGTTCTTC
TRBJ2-7,TRBV11-2,TRBD1,NA,CASSWGWDSSYEQYF,TGTGCCAGCAGCTGGGGATGGGACAGCTCCTACGAGCAGTACTTC
TRBJ2-7,TRBV5-1,NA,NA,CASSQDNTYEQYF,TGCGCCAGCAGCCAGGACAATACCTACGAGCAGTACTTC
TRBJ1-5,TRBV29-1,NA,NA,CSVRTADSNQPQHF,TGCAGCGTACGGACAGCCGATAGCAATCAGCCCCAGCATTTT
TRBJ2-3,TRBV4-3,NA,few,CASSQDFTGSDTQYF,TGCGCCAGCAGCCAAGATTTTACAGGGTCAGATACGCAGTATTTT
TRBJ2-6,TRBV30,NA,few,CAWSVPGWGANVLTF,TGTGCCTGGAGTGTCCCTGGGTGGGGGGCCAACGTCCTGACTTTC
TRBJ2-7,TRBV18,TRBD1,NA,CASSPRKDRDTYEQYF,TGTGCCAGCTCACCACGAAAGGACAGGGACACCTACGAGCAGTACTTC
TRBJ2-5,TRBV5-6,NA,NA,CASGLASETQYF,TGTGCCAGCGGCTTGGCCAGCGAGACCCAGTACTTC
TRBJ2-7,TRBV29-1,NA,few,CSVEGVSYEQYF,TGCAGCGTTGAAGGCGTATCCTACGAGCAGTACTTC
TRBJ2-5,TRBV5-6,NA,NA,CASSPRLYYQETQYF,TGTGCCAGCAGCCCGCGCCTCTATTACCAAGAGACCCAGTACTTC
TRBJ2-5,TRBV5-1,NA,NA,CASSAGQEETQYF,TGCGCCAGCAGCGCGGGACAAGAAGAGACCCAGTACTTC
TRBJ2-5,TRBV10-3,TRBD2,few,CAISREGETQYF,TGTGCCATCAGTCGGGAGGGTGAGACCCAGTACTTC
TRBJ2-7,TRBV29-1,TRBD2,few,CSVEEGTTYEQYF,TGCAGCGTTGAAGAGGGGACTACCTACGAGCAGTACTTC
TRBJ2-3,TRBV14,TRBD2,few,CASSRNSGGLTDTQYF,TGTGCCAGCAGCCGGAATAGCGGGGGGCTAACAGATACGCAGTATTTT
TRBJ1-2,TRBV30,NA,NA,CAWSVRGYSYGYTF,TGTGCCTGGAGTGTACGTGGCTACAGCTATGGCTACACCTTC
TRBJ2-1,TRBV2,TRBD2,NA,CASSVSGGSYNEQFF,TGTGCCAGCAGTGTAAGCGGGGGATCCTACAATGAGCAGTTCTTC
TRBJ2-7,TRBV25-1,NA,NA,CASSDRGYEQYF,TGTGCCAGCAGTGACAGGGGCTACGAGCAGTACTTC
TRBJ1-5,TRBV4-2,NA,few,CASSRLLNQPQHF,TGTGCCAGCAGCCGCTTGCTCAATCAGCCCCAGCATTTT
TRBJ2-5,TRBV28,NA,few,CASSFGSQETQYF,TGTGCCAGCAGTTTCGGCTCGCAAGAGACCCAGTACTTC
TRBJ2-5,TRBV9,NA,few,CASGRAGELGETQYF,TGTGCCAGCGGGCGGGCAGGGGAGTTAGGAGAGACCCAGTACTTC
TRBJ1-2,TRBV6-1,NA,NA,CATMGGMGNYGYTF,TGTGCCACCATGGGGGGGATGGGTAACTATGGCTACACCTTC
TRBJ2-1,TRBV6-6,TRBD2,NA,CASSPSKTSRPNEQFF,TGTGCCAGCAGCCCATCGAAGACTAGCAGGCCCAATGAGCAGTTCTTC
TRBJ1-5,TRBV6-6,NA,NA,CASSQQGLGNQPQHF,TGTGCCAGCAGTCAACAGGGCCTTGGCAATCAGCCCCAGCATTTT
TRBJ1-5,TRBV29-1,TRBD1,few,CSVGQGDQPQHF,TGCAGCGTAGGACAGGGTGATCAGCCCCAGCATTTT
TRBJ1-5,TRBV2,NA,few,CASKRDGNQPQHF,TGTGCCAGCAAAAGGGACGGAAATCAGCCCCAGCATTTT
TRBJ2-1,TRBV18,NA,few,CASSPRQGGYSDEQFF,TGTGCCAGCTCACCACGACAGGGAGGTTATAGTGATGAGCAGTTCTTC
TRBJ2-3,TRBV28,TRBD2,few,CATGRQGADTQYF,TGTGCCACCGGGAGGCAGGGCGCAGATACGCAGTATTTT
TRBJ1-2,TRBV7-2,NA,few,CASSSPGLLGDGYTF,TGTGCCAGCAGCTCCCCGGGTCTTCTTGGGGATGGCTACACCTTC
TRBJ1-2,TRBV6-5,TRBD1,NA,CASSSPGQGIYGYTF,TGTGCCAGCAGTTCCCCGGGACAGGGAATCTATGGCTACACCTTC
TRBJ1-2,TRBV7-9,NA,few,CASSPDGGGYGYTF,TGTGCCAGCAGCCCAGATGGGGGTGGCTATGGCTACACCTTC
TRBJ2-3,TRBV10-2,NA,few,CASSERRSTDTQYF,TGCGCCAGCAGTGAGCGTAGGAGCACAGATACGCAGTATTTT
TRBJ1-5,TRBV19,NA,NA,CASSPGVFNQPQHF,TGTGCCAGTAGTCCCGGTGTATTCAATCAGCCCCAGCATTTT
TRBJ2-5,TRBV9,NA,few,CASSVAPQKETQYF,TGTGCCAGCAGCGTAGCTCCGCAAAAAGAGACCCAGTACTTC
TRBJ2-5,TRBV5-1,TRBD2,few,CASSSASGQETQYF,TGCGCCAGCAGCTCAGCTAGCGGGCAAGAGACCCAGTACTTC
TRBJ2-3,TRBV5-1,TRBD2,few,CASSLVGLAGPLALDTQYF,TGCGCCAGCAGCTTGGTTGGACTAGCGGGTCCCTTAGCTCTAGATACGCAGTATTTT
TRBJ1-1,TRBV7-2,TRBD1,NA,CASSSQGAPMNTEAFF,TGTGCCAGCAGTTCCCAGGGGGCCCCCATGAACACTGAAGCTTTCTTT
TRBJ2-1,TRBV29-1,NA,few,CSVEGRSGEQFF,TGCAGCGTTGAGGGAAGGAGCGGCGAGCAGTTCTTC
TRBJ2-1,TRBV7-8,NA,few,CASSSSDNEQFF,TGTGCCAGCAGCTCGTCGGACAATGAGCAGTTCTTC
TRBJ2-3,TRBV2,TRBD2,few,CASSGPGGTGDTQYF,TGTGCCAGCAGTGGCCCGGGGGGGACGGGAGATACGCAGTATTTT
TRBJ1-5,TRBV10-3,TRBD1,few,CAISESGQGNQPQHF,TGTGCCATCAGTGAGTCGGGACAGGGCAATCAGCCCCAGCATTTT
TRBJ2-7,TRBV14,NA,NA,CASSLTSSRYYEQYF,TGTGCCAGCAGCTTAACCTCCTCCCGCTACTACGAGCAGTACTTC
TRBJ2-1,TRBV7-9,NA,few,CASSLVAVGNEQFF,TGTGCCAGCAGCTTAGTGGCGGTAGGCAATGAGCAGTTCTTC
TRBJ1-2,TRBV5-8,TRBD1,NA,CASSMKGQGYGYTF,TGTGCCAGCAGCATGAAGGGACAGGGGTATGGCTACACCTTC